One and the same sample provided the 20 T cell receptor beta chains below, sequenced in a study of control samples from healthy donors and cancer patients. Method: immunoSEQ multiplex PCR; TCRdb's copy keeps in-frame clones and lacks some. The sample has roughly 63,000 clones; almost 90% are singletons. The specimen was PBMCs. The receptors shown here come from a man aged 60 to 69 with colorectal cancer.

This clone rates as medium-sized (0.01 to 0.1%). A read error may produce the germline difference seen at one junction end. This chain joins TRBV6-1 and TRBJ2-2; TRBD1 aligns across 10 bases. There are 16 residues in the CDR3. Looked up from germline, CDR1 is MNHNS and CDR2 is SASEGT. This CDR3 reads CASSEDRGRGIGELFF. CDR3 DNA sequence: TGTGCCAGCAGCGAAGACAGGGGGCGCGGAATCGGGGAGCTGTTTTTT.

The chain links TRBV29-1 to TRBJ1-1; a possible D gene is TRBD1 (6 bases). Looked up from germline, CDR1 is SQVTM and CDR2 is ANQGSEA. The CDR3 is made up of 14 amino acids. Trimming took 4 bases from V and 4 from J, leaving 16 bases between them. DNA of the CDR3: TGCAGCGTTGCGGTGTTGGCACAGGGCACTGAAGCTTTCTTT. It translates to CSVAVLAQGTEAFF.

This chain links TRBV30 with TRBJ2-6; 7 bases are a match to TRBD1. The CDR3 contains 19 residues. Germline lookup yields CDR1 GTSNPN and CDR2 SVGIG (reference sequence). Trimming took 2 bases from V and 0 from J; bases not matched to a gene: 13. The CDR3 sequence is CAWSSFTGTVASGANVLTF. The CDR3, as DNA: TGTGCCTGGAGTTCTTTCACCGGGACAGTGGCCTCTGGGGCCAACGTCCTGACTTTC.

This rearrangement joins TRBV27 to TRBJ1-5; perhaps TRBD1 as D (6 bases). V was trimmed by 5 bases and J by 5 bases, leaving 10 bases between them. This CDR3 is 13 amino acids long. Germline loops: CDR1 MNHEY, CDR2 SMNVEV (reference sequence). CDR3 sequence (DNA): TGTGCCAGCAGTCGAACAGGGTATCAGCCCCAGCATTTT. This gives the protein CASSRTGYQPQHF.

The chain couples TRBV27 to TRBJ1-1, with a possible D match to TRBD1 (5 bases). CDR1 MNHEY and CDR2 SMNVEV come from the germline V gene (reference sequence). The ends were cut back, 8 bases at V and 4 bases at J, with 14 bases in the middle. The CDR3 covers 13 residues. CDR3 nucleotide sequence: TGTGCCAGCTCCCTGGGGGGGAGCACTGAAGCTTTCTTT. As protein: CASSLGGSTEAFF.

This chain links TRBV4-2 with TRBJ2-1; tentative D call: TRBD1 (6 bases). This CDR3 contains 15 residues. Looked up from germline, CDR1 is LGHNA and CDR2 is YNFKEQ. V was clipped by 0 bases and J by 7 bases, with 13 bases between them. CDR3 residues: CASSQEGERGNEQFF. DNA for the CDR3: TGTGCCAGCAGCCAAGAGGGCGAAAGGGGGAATGAGCAGTTCTTC.

The rearrangement joins TRBV2 to TRBJ2-6; 9 positions agree with TRBD1. Germline assignment: CDR1 SNHLY and CDR2 FYNNEI. The CDR3 covers 16 residues. With 7 bases clipped from V and 2 bases from J, the junction kept 6 bases outside the gene matches. In DNA, the CDR3 is TGTGCCAGCAAGGGACAGGGAATTGCTGGGGCCAACGTCCTGACTTTC. As protein: CASKGQGIAGANVLTF.

J is TRBJ1-1 and V is TRBV25-1, with 7 bases fitting TRBD1. This CDR3 is 14 amino acids long. V lost 6 bases, J lost 0 bases, and 4 bases stayed unmatched. Germline lookup yields CDR1 MGHDK and CDR2 SYGVNS. This chain's CDR3 is CASRETGMNTEAFF. The CDR3 DNA reads as TGTGCCAGCAGGGAGACAGGGATGAACACTGAAGCTTTCTTT.

CDR3 nucleotides: TGCAGCGTTGAAGTGAGTGCCTCGAACACCGGGGAGCTGTTTTTT. This translates into CSVEVSASNTGELFF. J is TRBJ2-2 and V is TRBV29-1; D gene ambiguous. Germline V lookup: CDR1 SQVTM, CDR2 ANQGSEA. CDR3 length equals 15 residues. V lost 1 base, J lost 0 bases, and 9 bases lay in between.

The chain couples TRBV7-9 to TRBJ1-6; D not resolved. This CDR3 is built from 13 residues. The ends were cut back, 1 base at V and 6 bases at J, with 4 bases in the middle. Germline CDR1 and CDR2: SEHNR and FQNEAQ (reference sequence). CDR3 protein: CASSLGANSPLHF. Here the CDR3 DNA reads TGTGCCAGCAGCTTAGGGGCTAATTCACCCCTCCACTTT.

This clone appeared once. The chain is built from TRBV5-1 and TRBJ2-3, with D possibly matching TRBD1 (5 bases). V lost 0 bases and J lost 0, with 5 bases in between. The CDR3 has 14 residues. Germline V lookup: CDR1 SGHRS, CDR2 YFSETQ. The CDR3 DNA reads TGCGCCAGCAGCTTGGCAGGGAGCACAGATACGCAGTATTTT. Translated, it gives CASSLAGSTDTQYF.

This clone was detected only once. This chain connects TRBV12-5 to TRBJ2-7; possibly TRBD1 for D (5 bases). Germline-derived CDR1 and CDR2 are LGHNT and FRNRAP. V was cut by 7 bases and J by 3 bases, with 16 bases left in between. CDR3 length equals 14 residues. In DNA form, the CDR3 reads TGTGCTAGTGCCCTCCCCATAAGGGGCTACGAGCAGTACTTC. The encoded protein is CASALPIRGYEQYF.

This sequence joins TRBV5-1 and TRBJ2-6, with no clear D. CDR3 size: 13 residues. V was shortened by 0 bases and J by 3 bases, with 1 base between the two germline ends. CDR1 is SGHRS and CDR2 is YFSETQ in the germline V gene. This CDR3 reads CASSLDGANVLTF. CDR3 bases: TGCGCCAGCAGCTTGGATGGGGCCAACGTCCTGACTTTC.

CDR3 protein: CASSPSGGTYYEQYF. Written as DNA, the CDR3 is TGTGCCAGCAGCCCCAGCGGGGGAACATACTACGAGCAGTACTTC. The V gene is TRBV7-9, the J gene TRBJ2-7; TRBD2 aligns across 8 bases. In germline, CDR1 is SEHNR, CDR2 FQNEAQ (reference sequence). With V trimmed by 5 bases and J by 3 bases, 9 bases remained unmatched. The CDR3 is 15 amino acids. Drawing the rest from reference TRBV7-9 and TRBJ2-7, the complete variable domain is DTGVSQNPRHKITKRGQNVTFRCDPISEHNRLYWYRQTLGQGPEFLTYFQNEAQLEKSRLLSDRFSAERPKGSFSTLEIQRTEQGDSAMYLCASSPSGGTYYEQYFGPGTRLTVT.

The CDR3 nucleotides are TGCGCCAGCAGCCAAGTAGGGACAGCGACAGGCGAGCAGTACTTC. Protein: CASSQVGTATGEQYF. This rearrangement joins TRBV4-3 to TRBJ2-7, with 7 bases fitting TRBD1. CDR1 and CDR2 (germline): LGHNA, YSLEER. CDR3 length: 15 amino acids. J gave up 6 bases and V 1 base, and 9 bases lay outside the gene matches.

The J gene is TRBJ1-6, the V gene TRBV6-5; 8 bases line up with TRBD1. The ends lost 10 bases at V and 5 bases at J; junction bases unmatched: 7. CDR3 length: 14 amino acids. The V gene's germline CDR1 is MNHEY and CDR2 SVGAGI. The CDR3 loop reads CATRTGSNNSPLHF. CDR3 bases: TGTGCCACCAGGACAGGGAGCAATAATTCACCCCTCCACTTT.

The chain has TRBV7-2 and TRBJ2-2, with TRBD1 matching over 7 bases. This CDR3 region has 14 residues. In germline, CDR1 is SGHTA, CDR2 FQGNSA. Trimming removed 3 bases from V and 5 bases from J; junction bases left unmatched: 3. This CDR3 is CASSFKTGTGELFF. Written as DNA, the CDR3 is TGTGCCAGCAGCTTTAAGACAGGGACCGGGGAGCTGTTTTTT.

This clone appeared a few times. The chain carries TRBV28 and TRBJ2-7; 11 nucleotides match TRBD2. The trim removed 3 bases at V and 4 bases at J, leaving 5 bases unmatched. CDR3 size: 15 residues. Germline V gene sequence: CDR1 MDHEN, CDR2 SYDVKM. The CDR3 DNA reads as TGTGCCAGCAGTTTTAGCGGGGGGGCCTTGTACGAGCAGTACTTC. Protein product: CASSFSGGALYEQYF. Supplemented by reference TRBV28 and TRBJ2-7, the full variable domain reads DVKVTQSSRYLVKRTGEKVFLECVQDMDHENMFWYRQDPGLGLRLIYFSYDVKMKEKGDIPEGYSVSREKKERFSLILESASTNQTSMYLCASSFSGGALYEQYFGPGTRLTVT.

The chain is built from TRBV29-1 and TRBJ2-7; D possibly corresponds to TRBD1 (6 bases). The CDR3 sequence is 12 residues long. Germline CDR1 reads SQVTM; CDR2 reads ANQGSEA. V gave up 4 bases and J gave up 4 bases, with 11 bases separating them. CDR3 loop: CSVVQGLYEQYF. CDR3 in DNA: TGCAGCGTTGTCCAGGGGCTTTACGAGCAGTACTTC.

A few counts support this clone. This chain uses TRBV7-2 with TRBJ2-1; unclear D gene. The V end was cut by 2 bases, the J end by 3 bases, with 8 bases between. Germline-derived CDR1 and CDR2 are SGHTA and FQGNSA. The CDR3 sequence is 14 residues long. The CDR3 reads CASSLPGIYNEQFF. Written as DNA, the CDR3 is TGTGCCAGCAGCTTACCCGGAATCTACAATGAGCAGTTCTTC.